The next 2 T cell receptor beta chains were all read from a single sample in a study of T cells in Graves' hyperthyroidism and ophthalmopathy. Amplified regions were TCR beta CDR3 sequences from RNA transcripts. First-round RT-PCR with HTBI primers amplified the TCR CDR3 region. Via MiXCR, TCRdb re-called the multiplex PCR reads, giving one row per CDR3 protein. The sample yields 650,000 to 800,000 distinct CDR3 sequences, 45% seen once. The sample was peripheral blood or thyroid tissue (not recorded which). The source of these receptors is an adult man with Graves' disease, either hyperthyroidism or ophthalmopathy (not recorded which).

The chain uses TRBV7-2 and TRBJ1-3; D remains ambiguous. Germline-derived CDR1 and CDR2 are SGHTA and FQGNSA. Trimming removed 5 bases at V and 0 bases at J, with 11 bases between. The length of the CDR3 is 15 residues. CDR3 loop: CASSTRATSGNTIYF. The CDR3 region has the DNA TGTGCCAGCAGCACGCGGGCCACCTCTGGAAACACCATATATTTT. The complete variable domain, with remaining parts taken from reference TRBV7-2 and TRBJ1-3, reads GAGVSQSPSNKVTEKGKDVELRCDPISGHTALYWYRQSLGQGLEFLIYFQGNSAPDKSGLPSDRFSAERTGGSVSTLTIQRTQQEDSAVYLCASSTRATSGNTIYFGEGSWLTVV.

This clonotype turned up a few times. V and J are TRBV2 and TRBJ1-5; unclear D gene. Germline-derived CDR1 and CDR2 are SNHLY and FYNNEI. The CDR3 runs 15 residues. The ends were cut back, 3 bases at V and 2 bases at J, with 11 bases in the middle. Here the CDR3 DNA reads TGTGCCAGCAGTGAGGAGGGTCGGGGCAATCAGCCCCAGCATTTT. The encoded protein is CASSEEGRGNQPQHF.